This TCR beta chain was sequenced in a study of T cells in Graves' hyperthyroidism and ophthalmopathy. The wider study: Once the initial diagnosis was made, peripheral blood was obtained before any treatment. Study results and limitations: In blood, most of the thyroid clonotypes expanded above 0.001 were also present. From stable hyperthyroidism, ophthalmopathy was separated by a 13 V-J model.

This clonotype has a count of ten or more. Antigen: not known. The CDR3 has 13 residues. CDR1 and CDR2 (germline): SEHNR, FQNEAQ (reference sequence). Trimming cost V 6 bases and J 4 bases, with 12 bases left between them. The CDR3 regions of TCR beta were amplified from RNA transcripts. With the HTBI primer set, the TCR CDR3 went through a first round of RT-PCR. MiXCR, applied by TCRdb to the multiplex PCR reads, yields one record per CDR3 protein. The sample gives 550,000 to 700,000 distinct CDR3 sequences, approximately 14% of which show up once; approximately 4.2% is in the top ten. Patients were excluded for uncontrolled infection, other autoimmune disease, pregnancy or lactation.

Sequencing used blood. This sequence was found in a woman aged 35 to 49 with Graves' ophthalmopathy. The chain recombines TRBV7-9 with TRBJ2-5; D is unresolved. The CDR3 coding sequence is TGTGCCAGCAGAGTGAACAGCCCAGAGACCCAGTACTTC. It encodes CASRVNSPETQYF. The full variable domain, in which reference TRBV7-9 and TRBJ2-5 provide the parts outside the CDR3, is DTGVSQNPRHKITKRGQNVTFRCDPISEHNRLYWYRQTLGQGPEFLTYFQNEAQLEKSRLLSDRFSAERPKGSFSTLEIQRTEQGDSAMYLCASRVNSPETQYFGPGTRLLVL.